The clone carrying this T cell receptor (beta chain) was seen a handful of times. The time point denotes: patch test 1, 2 weeks after DPC sensitization. Specified treatment: therapeutic diphenylcyclopropenone sensitization with weekly scalp DPC. This record belongs to a study of human T cells and chemical hapten exposure. As processed by the authors: Ranging from roughly 23,224 to 690,600, TCR counts per sample had a median value of around 91,000. TCRdb re-called the RACE reads through MiXCR, storing one row per CDR3 protein. These V and J calls rely on TCRdb rather than the paper's analysis. There are roughly 360,000 distinct CDR3 sequences in the sample; about 4.8% occur only once, and under 2.5% lies in the top ten. Here the sequenced sample was whole blood, taken in connection with sensitization to the hapten diphenylcyclopropenone (DPC). The sequence was obtained from a woman in her forties or fifties with alopecia areata. Some clones in this sample may be carry-over from other donors' samples.

This CDR3 reads CATRTGFEKLFF. CDR3 bases: TGTGCCACCCGGACAGGGTTCGAAAAACTGTTTTTT. The genes are TRBV28 and TRBJ1-4, with 8 nucleotides matching TRBD1. With V trimmed by 10 bases and J by 8 bases, 6 bases remained unmatched. Germline CDR1 and CDR2: MDHEN and SYDVKM. The CDR3 is made up of 12 amino acids.